This paragraph covers one T cell receptor beta chain sequence. Gene names are the mouse ones. The CDR3 goes on 1 residue after the read ends, and that part is filled in from the germline J gene. The data derive from a study of tissue T cells after allogeneic stem cell transplantation. The germline V gene encodes CDR1 SGHLS and CDR2 HYDKME. V was pared by 2 bases and J by 0 bases, with 1 base of the junction left unmatched. There are 15 residues in the CDR3. Time point indicated: mouse harvest day 14 after allogeneic transplant. Mouse grafts combined 10^7 T-cell-depleted bone marrow cells with 10^6 splenic CD5+ T cells. Generated by immunoSEQ multiplex PCR, the TCRdb table keeps only in-frame clones and is missing some. The data hold 8,500 to 10,000 clones, with roughly 38% observed a single time.

This sequence originates from a female BALB/c mouse given C57BL/6 T cells with graft-versus-host disease after an allogeneic hematopoietic cell transplant. The sequenced sample was skin. V is TRBV12-2 and J is TRBJ2-4, with 10 bases lining up with TRBD2. The covered CDR3 bases are TGTGCCAGCTCTCGGACTGGGGGTAGTCAAAACACCTTGTAC. As protein: CASSRTGGSQNTLY. The entire CDR3 protein reads CASSRTGGSQNTLYF.